This TCR beta chain derives from a study of OX40 agonist ivuxolimab in advanced cancers. The CDR3 is 13 residues long. With 4 bases removed from V and 7 bases from J, the gap between germline ends came to 12 bases. Germline lookup yields CDR1 SGHKS and CDR2 YYEKEE (reference sequence). Study results and limitations: Relative to CD4+, CD8+ T cells held more expanded clones on average.

Repertoires were generated with immunoSEQ multiplex PCR, while TCRdb's copy carries only in-frame clones and drops some. The profile shows 90,000 to 100,000 clones, around 85% of them singletons. A word on this clone: What it recognizes is unknown.

The chain links TRBV5-5 to TRBJ1-3, with D perhaps TRBD1 (5 bases). The source was CD4+ or CD8+ T cells sorted from blood, collected in a trial of the OX40 agonist ivuxolimab. The source of this sequence is an adult with an advanced solid tumor such as melanoma, head and neck, liver or kidney cancer. Here the CDR3 DNA reads TGTGCCAGCAGCCTCAGTGGGGCGAACACCATATATTTT. This translates into CASSLSGANTIYF.